A selection of T cell receptor beta chains follows, all from one sample in a study of T-cell memory formation after mild COVID-19. Each CDR3 protein is one row after TCRdb ran MiXCR on the 5' RACE reads. This table has hundreds of thousands of distinct CDR3 sequences, 28% appearing once. Sample: PBMCs or a T cell subset sorted from them (not recorded which). These receptors all stem from an adult woman who had mild COVID-19 (a few samples of this study predate the infection). Cell type and time point are not known. Each CDR3 is given with its conserved first and last residue. The D gene is left open where the match is weak. Clone size is shown for a subset of rows, as once, few, many or a class of expanded clone.

v_call	d_call	j_call	clone_size	cdr3_aa	cdr3_nt
TRBV20-1	TRBD2	TRBJ2-1	.	CSAFIAGDSYNEQFF	TGCAGTGCTTTCATAGCGGGAGATTCCTACAATGAGCAGTTCTTC
TRBV12-3/TRBV12-4	.	TRBJ2-1	.	CASSLVQEGHINEQFF	TGTGCCAGCAGTTTAGTACAGGAGGGGCATATCAATGAGCAGTTCTTC
TRBV6-6	.	TRBJ2-1	few	CASSSQDRLSYNEQFF	TGTGCCAGCAGTTCGCAGGACAGACTTTCCTACAATGAGCAGTTCTTC
TRBV7-8	.	TRBJ2-7	.	CASSLEVRLYEQYF	TGTGCCAGCAGCTTAGAGGTCAGGCTTTACGAGCAGTACTTC
TRBV7-9	TRBD1	TRBJ1-5	few	CASSPSTGSQPQHF	TGTGCCAGCAGCCCATCGACAGGGAGTCAGCCCCAGCATTTT
TRBV7-8	.	TRBJ2-3	.	CASSPEGGAEHTQYF	TGTGCCAGCAGCCCCGAGGGGGGCGCGGAGCATACGCAGTATTTT
TRBV6-5	.	TRBJ1-1	.	CASNTLAPGRPEAFF	TGTGCCAGCAACACCCTAGCCCCGGGACGACCTGAAGCTTTCTTT
TRBV5-4	.	TRBJ2-5	.	CASSFRVLRVQETQYF	TGTGCCAGCAGCTTCAGGGTTTTGCGGGTCCAAGAGACCCAGTACTTC
TRBV10-3	TRBD1	TRBJ2-7	.	CAILRTGGNYEQYF	TGTGCCATTCTCCGGACAGGGGGCAACTACGAGCAGTACTTC
TRBV7-7	.	TRBJ1-1	.	CASSLDQGTEAFF	TGTGCTAGCAGCTTAGATCAGGGCACTGAAGCTTTCTTT
TRBV12-3/TRBV12-4	TRBD2	TRBJ2-7	many	CASSRLLTSGRNYEQYF	TGTGCCAGCAGCCGACTGCTCACTAGCGGGCGGAACTACGAGCAGTACTTC
TRBV13	.	TRBJ2-3	.	CASSPRDRQYF	TGTGCCAGCAGCCCGAGGGACCGCCAGTATTTT
TRBV7-9	.	TRBJ1-5	.	CASSLSTDFNQPQHF	TGTGCCAGCAGCCTATCGACAGACTTCAATCAGCCCCAGCATTTT
TRBV10-3	.	TRBJ1-1	once	CAISESDKGNTEAFF	TGTGCCATCAGTGAGTCGGATAAAGGGAACACTGAAGCTTTCTTT
TRBV5-1	TRBD1	TRBJ1-2	few	CASSLGDSPEDYGYTF	TGCGCCAGCAGCTTGGGGGACAGCCCAGAAGATTATGGCTACACCTTC
TRBV12-3/TRBV12-4	.	TRBJ1-1	few	CASSFSNRANTEAFF	TGTGCCAGCAGTTTTTCGAACAGGGCGAACACTGAAGCTTTCTTT
TRBV27	.	TRBJ2-3	few	CASSLQRPRLGDTQYF	TGTGCCAGCAGTCTCCAGCGGCCACGGCTGGGAGATACGCAGTATTTT
TRBV18	TRBD1	TRBJ1-2	once	CASAGQQGEGYTF	TGTGCCAGCGCGGGACAGCAGGGAGAGGGCTACACCTTC
TRBV15	.	TRBJ2-7	.	CATSRVGREQYF	TGTGCCACCAGCAGAGTTGGGCGCGAGCAGTACTTC
TRBV5-1	.	TRBJ1-1	.	CASSLESEAFF	TGCGCCAGCAGCTTGGAGAGTGAAGCTTTCTTT
TRBV21-1	.	TRBJ2-5	.	CASSKALGTFIKETQYF	TGTGCCAGCAGCAAAGCGCTCGGGACATTCATTAAAGAGACCCAGTACTTC
TRBV20-1	.	TRBJ2-4	few	CSAIGLSKNIQYF	TGCAGTGCAATAGGCCTCTCCAAAAACATTCAGTACTTC
TRBV6-5	.	TRBJ2-3	.	CASRIERYTDTQYF	TGTGCCAGCAGGATAGAGCGGTACACAGATACGCAGTATTTT
TRBV5-6	.	TRBJ2-7	.	CASSLRSGYEQYF	TGTGCCAGCAGCTTGCGCTCGGGCTACGAGCAGTACTTC
TRBV20-1	.	TRBJ1-3	few	CSARVAAEGNTIYF	TGCAGTGCTAGGGTGGCGGCAGAGGGAAACACCATATATTTT
TRBV11-2	.	TRBJ2-7	.	CASSSLYGANYEQYF	TGTGCCAGCAGCTCCCTGTACGGGGCGAACTACGAGCAGTACTTC
TRBV24-1	TRBD1	TRBJ2-7	few	CARGTGLEQYF	TGTGCCCGCGGGACAGGCCTGGAGCAGTACTTC
TRBV7-3	TRBD1	TRBJ2-3	once	CASSPPGTGADTQYF	TGTGCCAGCAGCCCCCCCGGGACAGGGGCAGATACGCAGTATTTT
TRBV4-1	.	TRBJ2-5	.	CASSPHQTTVGQETQYF	TGCGCCAGCAGCCCACATCAGACAACGGTGGGCCAAGAGACCCAGTACTTC
TRBV5-1	TRBD1	TRBJ2-7	.	CASSTQGAFDEQYF	TGCGCCAGCAGCACGCAGGGGGCTTTCGACGAGCAGTACTTC
TRBV10-2	TRBD2	TRBJ2-5	.	CASSLIQLVSGSEETQYF	TGCGCCAGCAGCCTAATTCAGTTGGTTAGCGGGAGTGAAGAGACCCAGTACTTC
TRBV6-1	.	TRBJ1-2	few	CASTTGGEYGYTF	TGTGCCAGCACGACAGGTGGAGAATATGGCTACACCTTC
TRBV24-1	.	TRBJ1-2	.	CATSDYNANYGYTF	TGTGCCACCAGTGATTACAACGCCAACTATGGCTACACCTTC
TRBV12-3/TRBV12-4	.	TRBJ2-4	.	CASRRGAVAKNIQYF	TGTGCCAGCAGGCGGGGTGCTGTAGCCAAAAACATTCAGTACTTC
TRBV6-1	.	TRBJ2-7	.	CASSEEGGAIYEQYF	TGTGCCAGCAGTGAAGAGGGGGGCGCAATCTACGAGCAGTACTTC
TRBV21-1	.	TRBJ2-3	few	CASSKRVPGDEGGRPADTQYF	TGTGCCAGCAGCAAACGGGTTCCTGGAGACGAAGGGGGACGGCCCGCGGATACGCAGTATTTT
TRBV2	.	TRBJ1-2	.	CASSALREGGDTF	TGTGCCAGCAGTGCCCTAAGGGAAGGTGGTGACACCTTC
TRBV5-4	.	TRBJ2-1	few	CASSSKGGGGNEQFF	TGTGCCAGCAGCTCCAAAGGGGGGGGAGGCAATGAGCAGTTCTTC
TRBV5-5	TRBD2	TRBJ2-7	.	CASSFGLALREVRYF	TGTGCCAGCAGTTTTGGACTAGCTCTTCGTGAGGTACGGTACTTC
TRBV7-2	.	TRBJ2-7	few	CASSLEPGFNEQYF	TGTGCCAGCAGCTTAGAACCAGGGTTCAACGAGCAGTACTTC
TRBV3-1	TRBD1	TRBJ2-3	few	CASSQRGRGDTQYF	TGTGCCAGCAGCCAAAGGGGGCGCGGAGATACGCAGTATTTT
TRBV6-5	TRBD1	TRBJ2-3	few	CASSYMPRWDSSHDTQYF	TGTGCCAGCAGTTACATGCCCAGATGGGACAGCTCCCACGATACGCAGTATTTT
TRBV29-1	.	TRBJ2-7	.	CSVRQAADEQYF	TGCAGCGTTCGGCAGGCGGCCGACGAGCAGTACTTC
TRBV29-1	.	TRBJ2-1	.	CSVEDLSHRFF	TGCAGCGTTGAAGATCTTTCGCATCGGTTCTTC
TRBV12-3/TRBV12-4	TRBD1	TRBJ1-1	.	CASTLGTGSTEAFF	TGTGCCAGCACCCTAGGGACAGGGAGCACTGAAGCTTTCTTT
TRBV27	TRBD2	TRBJ2-4	few	CASSWRRTSGGNANIQYF	TGTGCCAGCAGTTGGCGGAGGACTAGCGGGGGCAACGCAAACATTCAGTACTTC
TRBV12-3/TRBV12-4	TRBD2	TRBJ2-4	few	CASRASGVLAKNIQYF	TGTGCCAGCAGGGCTAGCGGAGTTCTAGCCAAAAACATTCAGTACTTC
TRBV29-1	.	TRBJ2-1	.	CSVEVLTRAKFF	TGCAGCGTTGAAGTTTTAACGCGGGCTAAGTTCTTC
TRBV5-5	.	TRBJ2-3	few	CASSLGPPGHLTTDTQYF	TGTGCCAGCAGCTTGGGACCCCCGGGCCACCTGACAACAGATACGCAGTATTTT
TRBV30	TRBD2	TRBJ2-1	.	CAWSVRAGDLQFF	TGTGCCTGGAGTGTAAGGGCGGGGGACCTCCAGTTCTTC
TRBV7-2	.	TRBJ1-4	.	CASSLGGLGEKLFF	TGTGCCAGCAGCTTAGGGGGGCTTGGGGAAAAACTGTTTTTT
TRBV7-9	TRBD2	TRBJ2-7	few	CASSLGGGLVPYEQYF	TGTGCCAGCAGCTTAGGTGGAGGACTAGTCCCCTACGAGCAGTACTTC
TRBV3-1	.	TRBJ1-1	few	CASSQVGGGTEAFF	TGTGCCAGCAGCCAAGTAGGGGGGGGCACTGAAGCTTTCTTT
TRBV4-1	.	TRBJ1-4	few	CASSQDKHLAHNEKLFF	TGCGCCAGCAGCCAAGATAAACACCTGGCTCATAATGAAAAACTGTTTTTT
TRBV7-9	.	TRBJ1-5	.	CASSLSTGFDNVGNQPQHF	TGTGCCAGCAGCCTATCTACGGGGTTCGACAACGTGGGCAATCAGCCCCAGCATTTT